The 32 T cell receptor beta chains presented below share a single source sample, sequenced in a study of T cells in Graves' hyperthyroidism and ophthalmopathy. From RNA transcripts, TCR beta CDR3 regions were amplified. The primer set for the first-round RT-PCR of the TCR CDR3 was HTBI. One entry per CDR3 protein, called by TCRdb with MiXCR from the multiplex PCR reads. Of about 600,000 distinct CDR3 sequences in the sample, approximately 15% were seen once. The sample was blood. All receptors come from a woman aged 40-49 years with Graves' ophthalmopathy.

This clonotype was seen at least ten times. The rearrangement joins TRBV18 to TRBJ1-1, with 8 bases that match TRBD1. The J segment lost 7 bases and the V segment lost 4 bases, leaving 2 bases of the junction unmatched. The CDR3 runs 12 residues. The V gene's germline CDR1 is KGHSH and CDR2 LQKENI. The CDR3 is CASSRGQGEAFF. The CDR3 DNA sequence: TGTGCCAGCTCACGTGGACAGGGTGAAGCTTTCTTT.

This clonotype has ten or more counts. This chain joins TRBV28 and TRBJ2-5; D not certain. Trimming stripped 5 bases from V and 2 bases from J, with 12 bases between. This CDR3 contains 14 residues. Germline assignment: CDR1 MDHEN and CDR2 SYDVKM. The CDR3 here is CASSLLPLQETQYF. The CDR3 nucleotides read TGTGCCAGCAGTCTTCTGCCGTTACAAGAGACCCAGTACTTC.

The rearrangement uses TRBV6-1 and TRBJ2-5, with D possibly TRBD2 on 6 matching bases. Germline values: CDR1 MNHNS, CDR2 SASEGT. V was trimmed by 8 bases and J by 1 base, leaving 11 bases between them. This CDR3 contains 13 residues. The DNA of the CDR3 is TGTGCCAGCGTAGGAGGGTCCCAAGAGACCCAGTACTTC. Amino acids: CASVGGSQETQYF.

This clonotype was seen repeatedly, ten times or more. The chain combines TRBV20-1 with TRBJ2-3, with 7 nucleotides matching TRBD2. The CDR3 is made up of 14 amino acids. Germline CDR1 reads DFQATT; CDR2 reads SNEGSKA (reference sequence). V was clipped by 1 base and J by 4 bases; unmatched bases: 5. For the CDR3, the DNA is TGCAGTGCTAGAGTTGCGGCGGGAGCAGATACGCAGTATTTT. Protein: CSARVAAGADTQYF.

This clonotype appeared a few times. The chain joins TRBV7-9 to TRBJ2-3; TRBD1 matches at 7 bases. V lost 5 bases and J lost 2; bases outside the gene matches: 4. Looked up from germline, CDR1 is SEHNR and CDR2 is FQNEAQ (reference sequence). The CDR3 is 14 residues long. The CDR3 DNA sequence: TGTGCCAGCAGCGAGGACAGGCTCACAGATACGCAGTATTTT. The encoded protein is CASSEDRLTDTQYF.

This clonotype was counted at least ten times. The chain recombines TRBV7-3 with TRBJ2-3, with unresolved D. The CDR3 length is 14 residues. V was shortened by 1 base and J by 2 bases, with 7 bases between the two germline ends. Germline CDR1 is SGHTA and CDR2 is FQGTGA. The CDR3, as DNA: TGTGCCAGCAGCTTAATCTACTACACAGATACGCAGTATTTT. This translates into CASSLIYYTDTQYF.

This clonotype was recorded many times. The chain employs TRBV4-1 and TRBJ2-2, with a possible D match to TRBD1 (5 bases). CDR3 length equals 13 residues. Germline CDR1 MGHRA, CDR2 YSYEKL. V was cut by 0 bases and J by 7 bases, with 6 bases left in between. The CDR3 here is CASSQDRGGELFF. DNA for the CDR3: TGCGCCAGCAGCCAAGATAGGGGCGGGGAGCTGTTTTTT.

This clonotype was picked up many times. The V and J genes are TRBV15 and TRBJ1-1; 7 positions agree with TRBD1. CDR3 length: 15 residues. Germline V gene lookup returns CDR1 LNHNV and CDR2 YYDKDF (reference sequence). The ends lost 1 base at V and 6 bases at J; junction bases unmatched: 8. CDR3 protein: CATSRARTGKPEAFF. The CDR3 nucleotides read TGTGCCACCAGCAGAGCTCGGACAGGAAAACCTGAAGCTTTCTTT.

J is TRBJ2-1 and V is TRBV7-9, with D unresolved. Germline V CDR1 and CDR2: SEHNR, FQNEAQ (reference sequence). This CDR3 has 15 residues. V lost 7 bases to trimming and J lost 7 bases, with 20 bases between them. The CDR3 DNA is TGTGCCAGCACCCTGATCCTAGGGTTTCCTAATGAGCAGTTCTTC. Amino acid sequence: CASTLILGFPNEQFF.

This clonotype was counted ten times or more. The CDR3 DNA sequence: TGTGCCAGCAGTTATCGGACAGGGAGGCACACCAGCTATGGCTACACCTTC. It specifies CASSYRTGRHTSYGYTF. The rearrangement uses TRBV6-2 or TRBV6-3 and TRBJ1-2; 8 bases agree with TRBD1. The length of the CDR3 is 17 residues. Unmatched junction bases numbered 13, after V lost 3 bases and J lost 4 bases. Germline V lookup: CDR1 MNHEY, CDR2 SVGEGT.

This clonotype was seen ten or more times. This sequence joins TRBV30 and TRBJ1-2; TRBD1 matches 7 bases. Germline V lookup: CDR1 GTSNPN, CDR2 SVGIG (reference sequence). With 3 bases clipped from V and 8 bases from J, the junction kept 9 bases outside the gene matches. This CDR3 has 13 residues. The CDR3 nucleotides read TGTGCCTGGAGGCCCCCCGGACAGGTCGGCTACACCTTC. Its translation is CAWRPPGQVGYTF.

This clonotype was found many times. The chain employs TRBV11-2 and TRBJ2-7; D perhaps matches TRBD2 (7 bases). The CDR3 is 17 residues long. Deletions cut 4 bases from V and 3 bases from J, with 22 bases between. Germline V gives CDR1 SGHAT, CDR2 FQNNGV. Here the CDR3 reads CASSSSRGGGANYEQYF. CDR3 DNA: TGTGCCAGCAGCTCAAGCCGCGGAGGGGGGGCGAACTACGAGCAGTACTTC.

There are a few counts of this clonotype. The V and J genes are TRBV12-3 or TRBV12-4 and TRBJ2-7; 9 bases line up with TRBD1. Trimming cost V 3 bases and J 4 bases; bases outside gene matches: 10. CDR3 length equals 16 residues. The CDR3 sequence is CASSFRGQGPGYEQYF. The CDR3 DNA is TGTGCCAGCAGTTTCCGTGGACAGGGGCCGGGATACGAGCAGTACTTC.

This clonotype was recorded at least ten times. The rearrangement uses TRBV28 and TRBJ2-1; 8 bases are a match to TRBD1. The germline gives CDR1 MDHEN, CDR2 SYDVKM. There are 15 residues in the CDR3. Losses at the gene ends were 3 bases for V and 6 bases for J; bases not matched to a gene: 7. The CDR3 is CASSLTGAGTNEQFF. CDR3 DNA sequence: TGTGCCAGCAGTTTGACAGGGGCAGGGACCAATGAGCAGTTCTTC.

There are a few counts of this clonotype. This chain links TRBV6-2 or TRBV6-3 with TRBJ1-1, with 7 positions matching TRBD1. V lost 2 bases and J lost 1; bases outside the gene matches: 4. The CDR3 is 15 residues long. CDR1 MNHEY and CDR2 SVGEGT come from the germline V gene. CDR3 in DNA: TGTGCCAGCAGTTACGCCCCAGGGGGGAACACTGAAGCTTTCTTT. Amino acid sequence: CASSYAPGGNTEAFF.

This clonotype appeared many times. This chain uses TRBV3-1 with TRBJ2-7; perhaps TRBD1 as D (6 bases). The germline gives CDR1 LGHDT, CDR2 YNNKEL (reference sequence). The V end lost 1 base, the J end lost 6 bases, and 16 bases lay between the germline ends. This CDR3 has 15 amino acids. CDR3 residues: CASSQAVTGLSEQYF. The CDR3 DNA is TGTGCCAGCAGCCAAGCTGTCACAGGGCTCAGCGAGCAGTACTTC.

The rearrangement uses TRBV11-2 and TRBJ2-7, with D tentatively TRBD2 (8 bases). Between the trimmed V and J ends, which lost 7 bases and 3 bases, there was a span of 16 bases. Germline values: CDR1 SGHAT, CDR2 FQNNGV. The CDR3 is 14 amino acids. CDR3 protein: CASTPGGGIYEQYF. The CDR3 DNA follows: TGTGCCAGCACCCCGGGAGGGGGCATCTACGAGCAGTACTTC. The variable domain in full, completed from reference TRBV11-2 and TRBJ2-7, reads EAGVAQSPRYKIIEKRQSVAFWCNPISGHATLYWYQQILGQGPKLLIQFQNNGVVDDSQLPKDRFSAERLKGVDSTLKIQPAKLEDSAVYLCASTPGGGIYEQYFGPGTRLTVT.

This clonotype was recorded a few times. The genes are TRBV5-1 and TRBJ2-7, with D perhaps TRBD1 (6 bases). The CDR3 is 17 amino acids. Trimming cost V 6 bases and J 7 bases, with 29 bases left between them. Germline V gene data show CDR1 as SGHRS and CDR2 as YFSETQ. The CDR3 coding sequence is TGCGCCAGCAACTCTGACGGGTTCACAGGGAGAAGATCTGAGCAGTACTTC. This sequence encodes CASNSDGFTGRRSEQYF.

This clonotype was observed many times. The CDR3 region has the DNA TGTGCCAGCAGTCCCCCGACAGAACATAGCAATCAGCCCCAGCATTTT. As protein: CASSPPTEHSNQPQHF. The chain combines TRBV27 with TRBJ1-5; weak D call: TRBD1 (5 bases). With 5 bases removed from V and 0 bases from J, the gap between germline ends came to 14 bases. Per germline, CDR1 MNHEY and CDR2 SMNVEV (reference sequence). There are 16 residues in the CDR3.

This clonotype was seen a handful of times. This chain's CDR3 is CSATEKGASYGYTF. In DNA, the CDR3 is TGCAGTGCTACCGAGAAGGGGGCCTCCTATGGCTACACCTTC. The chain carries TRBV20-1 and TRBJ1-2, with TRBD1 matching 7 bases. V dropped 4 bases and J dropped 4; count of bases not matched to a gene: 9. This CDR3 contains 14 residues. Germline assignment: CDR1 DFQATT and CDR2 SNEGSKA (reference sequence).

This clonotype was counted a few times. A read error may account for a junction end that differs from germline. The V and J genes are TRBV7-9 and TRBJ1-1; D unclear. The length of the CDR3 is 13 residues. Germline CDR1 and CDR2: SEHNR and FQNEAQ (reference sequence). In DNA form, the CDR3 reads TGTGCCAGCAGCTTAGCATGGAACACTGAAACTTTCTTT. Its translation is CASSLAWNTETFF.

This clonotype came up a few times. This chain joins TRBV28 and TRBJ2-3, with no clear D. Germline CDR1 reads MDHEN; CDR2 reads SYDVKM. V lost 1 base, J lost 4 bases, and 9 bases lay in between. The CDR3 is made up of 14 amino acids. The CDR3 coding sequence is TGTGCCAGCAGTTTATCGGCAGCCCCAGATACGCAGTATTTT. This sequence encodes CASSLSAAPDTQYF.

In its sample, this clonotype was seen many times. This rearrangement joins TRBV2 to TRBJ2-1, with D unresolved. Germline lookup yields CDR1 SNHLY and CDR2 FYNNEI. This CDR3 region has 16 residues. V lost 5 bases to trimming and J lost 1 base, with 15 bases between them. Here the CDR3 reads CASSITLARSYNEQFF. The DNA for the CDR3 is TGTGCCAGCAGTATAACCCTGGCGCGATCCTACAATGAGCAGTTCTTC.

This clonotype was seen more than once but under ten times. The rearrangement links TRBV20-1 to TRBJ2-7; TRBD1 aligns across 9 bases. This CDR3 region has 15 residues. V was clipped by 5 bases and J by 3 bases; unmatched bases: 11. Germline V gene lookup returns CDR1 DFQATT and CDR2 SNEGSKA (reference sequence). The CDR3 DNA reads TGCAGTGCTGAGCGGGACAGGGCTGCAAACTACGAGCAGTACTTC. Protein sequence: CSAERDRAANYEQYF.

This clonotype was counted between two and nine times. CDR3: CASSAGLAGSEQFF. CDR3 in DNA: TGTGCCAGCAGTGCCGGACTAGCGGGAAGCGAGCAGTTCTTC. This rearrangement joins TRBV12-3 or TRBV12-4 to TRBJ2-1, with 12 bases fitting TRBD2. This CDR3 has 14 residues. With 5 bases clipped from V and 10 bases from J, the junction kept 6 bases outside the gene matches.

V and J are TRBV20-1 and TRBJ1-5, with a weak D call TRBD1 (6 bases). The V and J ends lost 6 bases and 7 bases respectively, with 13 bases between them. The germline CDR1 and CDR2 sequences are DFQATT and SNEGSKA (reference sequence). The CDR3 has 12 amino acids. Here the CDR3 reads CSAAEGGQPQHF. In DNA form, the CDR3 reads TGCAGTGCGGCAGAGGGGGGACAGCCCCAGCATTTT.

This clonotype was found many times. J is TRBJ1-1 and V is TRBV12-3 or TRBV12-4; the D gene is possibly TRBD1 (6 bases). The CDR3 is made up of 15 amino acids. With 7 bases removed from V and 4 bases from J, the gap between germline ends came to 19 bases. CDR3 residues: CASTGTNRKPTEAFF. The CDR3 nucleotides read TGTGCCAGCACCGGGACAAACCGTAAGCCCACTGAAGCTTTCTTT.

This clonotype was detected many times. The gene calls are TRBV6-1 and TRBJ1-1, with TRBD1 identical over 7 bases. In germline, CDR1 is MNHNS, CDR2 SASEGT. CDR3 length: 14 residues. The junction had 7 bases not matched to a gene; V was cut back by 5 bases and J by 4 bases. As DNA, the CDR3 is TGTGCCAGCAGTTATGGGCAGGGGGTCACTGAAGCTTTCTTT. Its protein is CASSYGQGVTEAFF.

This clonotype was detected a few times. CDR3 DNA sequence: TGCGCCAGCAGCCGTCCCCTTCCCCAAGAGACCCAGTACTTC. Translation: CASSRPLPQETQYF. J is TRBJ2-5 and V is TRBV4-1; no definite D call. V lost 4 bases and J 1 base, leaving 10 bases between the germline ends. The length of the CDR3 is 14 residues. CDR1 is MGHRA, CDR2 YSYEKL, per germline.

Many counts were recorded for this clonotype. The chain recombines TRBV7-2 with TRBJ1-1; D unclear. CDR1 SGHTA and CDR2 FQGNSA come from the germline V gene. With 6 bases removed from V and 5 bases from J, the gap between germline ends came to 13 bases. The CDR3 totals 13 residues. This chain's CDR3 is CASRASGYTEAFF. The CDR3 region has the DNA TGTGCCAGCAGGGCGAGCGGTTATACTGAAGCTTTCTTT.

This rearrangement joins TRBV18 to TRBJ1-6; D gene ambiguous. Trimming shortened V by 4 bases and J by 6 bases, and 13 bases separated the two germline ends. CDR3 size: 15 residues. The germline V gene encodes CDR1 KGHSH and CDR2 LQKENI. CDR3 sequence: CASSRGDLGNSPLHF. The CDR3 region has the DNA TGTGCCAGCTCACGAGGAGATTTGGGTAATTCACCCCTCCACTTT.

This clonotype showed up many times. CDR3 DNA: TGTGCCAGCAGCTTAGAGGTGGGGAGCTACGAGCAGTACTTC. It specifies CASSLEVGSYEQYF. J is TRBJ2-7 and V is TRBV11-2, with D possibly being TRBD2 (5 bases). Germline CDR1 and CDR2: SGHAT and FQNNGV. V was clipped by 0 bases and J by 3 bases, with 9 bases between them. This CDR3 contains 14 residues. Variable domain in full (rest from reference TRBV11-2 and TRBJ2-7): EAGVAQSPRYKIIEKRQSVAFWCNPISGHATLYWYQQILGQGPKLLIQFQNNGVVDDSQLPKDRFSAERLKGVDSTLKIQPAKLEDSAVYLCASSLEVGSYEQYFGPGTRLTVT.